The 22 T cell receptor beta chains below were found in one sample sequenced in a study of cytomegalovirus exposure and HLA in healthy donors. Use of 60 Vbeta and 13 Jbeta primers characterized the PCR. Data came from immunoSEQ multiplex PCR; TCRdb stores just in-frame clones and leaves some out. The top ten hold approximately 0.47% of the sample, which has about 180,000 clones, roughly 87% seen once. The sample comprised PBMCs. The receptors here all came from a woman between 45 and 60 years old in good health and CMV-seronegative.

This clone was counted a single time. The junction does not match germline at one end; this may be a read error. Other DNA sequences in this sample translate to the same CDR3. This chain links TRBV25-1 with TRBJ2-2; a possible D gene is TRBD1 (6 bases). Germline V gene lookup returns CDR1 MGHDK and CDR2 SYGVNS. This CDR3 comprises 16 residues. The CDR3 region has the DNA TGTGCCAGCAGCGAATATTCGGGACACAACACCGGGGAGCTGTTTTTT. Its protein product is CASSEYSGHNTGELFF.

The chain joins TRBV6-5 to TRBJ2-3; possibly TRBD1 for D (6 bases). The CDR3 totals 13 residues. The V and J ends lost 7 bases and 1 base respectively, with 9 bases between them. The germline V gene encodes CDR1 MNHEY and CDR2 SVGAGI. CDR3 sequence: CASKRQGTDTQYF. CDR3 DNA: TGTGCCAGCAAGAGACAGGGCACAGATACGCAGTATTTT.

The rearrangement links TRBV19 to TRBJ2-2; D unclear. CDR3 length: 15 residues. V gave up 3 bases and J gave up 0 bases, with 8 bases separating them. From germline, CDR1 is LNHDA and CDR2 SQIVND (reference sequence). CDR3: CASSIGLTNTGELFF. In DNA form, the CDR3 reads TGTGCCAGTAGTATCGGTCTTACGAACACCGGGGAGCTGTTTTTT. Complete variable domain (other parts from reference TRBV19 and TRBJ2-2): DGGITQSPKYLFRKEGQNVTLSCEQNLNHDAMYWYRQDPGQGLRLIYYSQIVNDFQKGDIAEGYSVSREKKESFPLTVTSAQKNPTAFYLCASSIGLTNTGELFFGEGSRLTVL.

The CDR3 region has the DNA TGCGCCAGCAGCTTGGAACCCGGTCTCGGCTACACCTTC. Amino acids: CASSLEPGLGYTF. The chain links TRBV5-1 to TRBJ1-2, with D unclear. The CDR3 has 13 residues. The germline V gene encodes CDR1 SGHRS and CDR2 YFSETQ. Deletions cut 0 bases from V and 8 bases from J, with 11 bases between.

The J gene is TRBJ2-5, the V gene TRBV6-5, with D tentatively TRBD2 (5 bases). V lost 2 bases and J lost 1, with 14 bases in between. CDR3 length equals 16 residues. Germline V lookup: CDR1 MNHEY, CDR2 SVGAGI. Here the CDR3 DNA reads TGTGCCAGCAGTTACAGGTTCGGCGGGTTCCAAGAGACCCAGTACTTC. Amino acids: CASSYRFGGFQETQYF.

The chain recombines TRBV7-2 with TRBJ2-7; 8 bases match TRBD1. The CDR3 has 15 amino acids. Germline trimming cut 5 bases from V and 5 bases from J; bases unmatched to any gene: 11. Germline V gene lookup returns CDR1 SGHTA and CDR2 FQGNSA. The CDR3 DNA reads TGTGCCAGCAGCCCACAGGGGGGCGTCATCGACGAGCAGTACTTC. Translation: CASSPQGGVIDEQYF.

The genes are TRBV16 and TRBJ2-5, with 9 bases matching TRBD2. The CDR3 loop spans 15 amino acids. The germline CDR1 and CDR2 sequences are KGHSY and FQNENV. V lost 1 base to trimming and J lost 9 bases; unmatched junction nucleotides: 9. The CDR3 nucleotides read TGTGCCAGCAGCCAATGGCGGGAGGGCCTAGGGCCCCAGTACTTC. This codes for CASSQWREGLGPQYF. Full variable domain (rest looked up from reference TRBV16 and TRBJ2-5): GEEVAQTPKHLVRGEGQKAKLYCAPIKGHSYVFWYQQVLKNEFKFLISFQNENVFDETGMPKERFSAKCLPNSPCSLEIQATKLEDSAVYFCASSQWREGLGPQYFGPGTRLLVL.

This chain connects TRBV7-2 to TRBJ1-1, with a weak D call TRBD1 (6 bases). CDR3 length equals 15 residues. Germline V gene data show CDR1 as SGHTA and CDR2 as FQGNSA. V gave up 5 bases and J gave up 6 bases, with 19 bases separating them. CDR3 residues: CASSEPPGGGAEAFF. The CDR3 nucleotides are TGTGCCAGCAGCGAACCGCCGGGGGGCGGCGCTGAAGCTTTCTTT.

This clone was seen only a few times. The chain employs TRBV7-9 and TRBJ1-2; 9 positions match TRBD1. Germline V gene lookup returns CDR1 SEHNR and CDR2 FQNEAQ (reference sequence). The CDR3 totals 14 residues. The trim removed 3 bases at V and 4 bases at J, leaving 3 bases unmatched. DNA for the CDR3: TGTGCCAGCAGCTTTACAGGGGGCCGCTATGGCTACACCTTC. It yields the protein CASSFTGGRYGYTF.

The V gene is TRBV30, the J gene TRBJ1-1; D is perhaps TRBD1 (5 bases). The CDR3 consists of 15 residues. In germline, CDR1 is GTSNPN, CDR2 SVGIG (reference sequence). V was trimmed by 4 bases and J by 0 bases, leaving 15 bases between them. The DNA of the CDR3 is TGTGCCTGGACCGAGGGGAGGGGTGTGAACACTGAAGCTTTCTTT. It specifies CAWTEGRGVNTEAFF.

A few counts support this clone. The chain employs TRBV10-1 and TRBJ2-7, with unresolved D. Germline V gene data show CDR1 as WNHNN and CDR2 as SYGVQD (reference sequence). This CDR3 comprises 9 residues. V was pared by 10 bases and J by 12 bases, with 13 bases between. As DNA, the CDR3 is TGCGCCACCGGTCTTGGGCGGTACTTC. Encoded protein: CATGLGRYF.

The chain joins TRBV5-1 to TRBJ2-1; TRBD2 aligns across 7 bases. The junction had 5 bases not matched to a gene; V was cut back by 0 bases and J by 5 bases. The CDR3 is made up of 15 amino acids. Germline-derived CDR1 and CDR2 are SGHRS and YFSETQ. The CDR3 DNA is TGCGCCAGCAGCTTGGGTCCTAGCGGAGACAATGAGCAGTTCTTC. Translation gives CASSLGPSGDNEQFF.

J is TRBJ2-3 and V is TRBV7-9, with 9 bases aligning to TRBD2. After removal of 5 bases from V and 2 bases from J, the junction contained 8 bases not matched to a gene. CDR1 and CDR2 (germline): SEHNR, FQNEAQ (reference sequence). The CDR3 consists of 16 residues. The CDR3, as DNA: TGTGCCAGCAGCCTCGGACTAGCGAGACCCACAGATACGCAGTATTTT. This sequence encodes CASSLGLARPTDTQYF.

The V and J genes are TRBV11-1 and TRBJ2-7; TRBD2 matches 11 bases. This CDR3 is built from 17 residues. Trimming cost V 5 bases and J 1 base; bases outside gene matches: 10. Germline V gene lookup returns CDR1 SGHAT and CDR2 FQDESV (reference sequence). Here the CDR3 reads CASSISPGTSGSYEQYF. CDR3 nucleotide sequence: TGTGCCAGCAGCATTTCCCCCGGGACTAGCGGTTCCTACGAGCAGTACTTC.

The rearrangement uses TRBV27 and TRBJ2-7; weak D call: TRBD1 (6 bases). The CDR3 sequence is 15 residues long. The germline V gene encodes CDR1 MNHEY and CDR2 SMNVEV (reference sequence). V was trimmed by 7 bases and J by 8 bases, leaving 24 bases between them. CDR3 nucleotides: TGTGCCAGCAAGAGTGGGGGCATGGGGGTTGATAAGCAGTACTTC. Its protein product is CASKSGGMGVDKQYF.

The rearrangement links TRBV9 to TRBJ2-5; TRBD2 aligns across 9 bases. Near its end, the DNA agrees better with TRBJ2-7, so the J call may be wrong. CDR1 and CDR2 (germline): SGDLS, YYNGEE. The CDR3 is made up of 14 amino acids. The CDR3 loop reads CASSVTSGSYEQYF. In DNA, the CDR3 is TGTGCCAGCAGCGTAACTAGCGGGTCCTACGAGCAGTACTTC.

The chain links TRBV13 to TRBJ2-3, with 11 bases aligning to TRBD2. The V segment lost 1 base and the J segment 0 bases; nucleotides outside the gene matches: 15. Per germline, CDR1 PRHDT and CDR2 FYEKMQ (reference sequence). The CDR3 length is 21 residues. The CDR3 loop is CASSLVPPGTSGNPSTDTQYF. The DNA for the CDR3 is TGTGCCAGCAGCTTAGTCCCACCCGGGACTAGCGGAAACCCTAGCACAGATACGCAGTATTTT. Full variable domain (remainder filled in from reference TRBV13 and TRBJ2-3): AAGVIQSPRHLIKEKRETATLKCYPIPRHDTVYWYQQGPGQDPQFLISFYEKMQSDKGSIPDRFSAQQFSDYHSELNMSSLELGDSALYFCASSLVPPGTSGNPSTDTQYFGPGTRLTVL.

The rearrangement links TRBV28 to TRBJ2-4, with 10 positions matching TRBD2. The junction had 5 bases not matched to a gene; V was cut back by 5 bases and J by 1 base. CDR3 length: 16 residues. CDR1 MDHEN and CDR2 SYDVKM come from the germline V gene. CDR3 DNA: TGTGCCAGCAGTACCCTTAGCGGGAGGGCCAAAAACATTCAGTACTTC. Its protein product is CASSTLSGRAKNIQYF.

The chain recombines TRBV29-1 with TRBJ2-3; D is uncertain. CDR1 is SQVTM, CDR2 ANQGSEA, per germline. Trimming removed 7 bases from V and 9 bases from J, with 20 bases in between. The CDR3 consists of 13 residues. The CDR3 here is CSADPPPGATQYF. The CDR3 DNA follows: TGCAGCGCGGATCCCCCCCCCGGAGCGACGCAGTATTTT.

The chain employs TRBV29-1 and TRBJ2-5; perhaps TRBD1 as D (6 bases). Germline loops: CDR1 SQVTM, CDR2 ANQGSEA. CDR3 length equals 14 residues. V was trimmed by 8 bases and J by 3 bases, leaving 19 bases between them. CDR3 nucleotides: TGCAGCATACCGGCGACAGGTTTTGAAGAGACCCAGTACTTC. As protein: CSIPATGFEETQYF.

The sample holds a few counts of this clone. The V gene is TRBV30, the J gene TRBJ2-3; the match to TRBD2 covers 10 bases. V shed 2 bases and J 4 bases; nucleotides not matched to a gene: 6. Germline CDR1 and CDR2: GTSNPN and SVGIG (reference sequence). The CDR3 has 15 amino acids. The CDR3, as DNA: TGTGCCTGGAGTTCAGCGGGAGGGCCTGCAGATACGCAGTATTTT. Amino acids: CAWSSAGGPADTQYF.

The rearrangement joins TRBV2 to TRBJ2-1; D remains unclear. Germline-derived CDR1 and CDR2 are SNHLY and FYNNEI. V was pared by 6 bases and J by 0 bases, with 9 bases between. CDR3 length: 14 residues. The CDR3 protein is CASRPLSSYNEQFF. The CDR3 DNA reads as TGTGCCAGCAGGCCCCTTAGCTCCTACAATGAGCAGTTCTTC.